The 27 T cell receptor beta chains below all came from one sample that was sequenced in a study of molecular identifiers for immune sequencing clone quantification. TCRdb reprocessed the PCR reads via MiXCR and lists one record per CDR3 protein. The sample contains roughly 320,000 distinct CDR3 sequences, 20% to 25% of which appear only once. The specimen was naive CD8+ T cells from blood, with Jurkat cell RNA spiked in. Subset indicated: FACS-sorted CD8+CD4-CCR7+CD45RA+ naive T cells. Receptors were obtained from a human donor in good health. Some libraries in this study had Jurkat cell RNA spiked in.

This clonotype was seen a few times. The V call is TRBV6-2 or TRBV6-3, the J call TRBJ1-2; the D is unclear. V lost 2 bases to trimming and J lost 4 bases, with 8 bases between them. CDR1 and CDR2 (germline): MNHEY, SVGEGT. This CDR3 has 13 residues. CDR3 protein: CASSYRLSYGYTF. CDR3 DNA: TGTGCCAGCAGTTACCGACTGAGCTATGGCTACACCTTC.

About this clonotype: This may be a read error: a much more frequent sequence differs by one nucleotide. V and J are TRBV12-3 or TRBV12-4 and TRBJ2-1, with 10 bases fitting TRBD1. V was pared by 1 base and J by 6 bases, with 9 bases of the junction left unmatched. The CDR3 is 17 residues long. The CDR3 DNA follows: TGTGCCAGCAGTTTAGGGGGGGGGGGGACAGGGGTCAATGAGCAGTTCTTC. Protein sequence: CASSLGGGGTGVNEQFF.

This clonotype was seen more than once but under ten times. This chain connects TRBV27 to TRBJ1-1; tentatively, D is TRBD1 (5 bases). This CDR3 comprises 12 residues. V was pared by 6 bases and J by 5 bases, with 10 bases between. Germline lookup yields CDR1 MNHEY and CDR2 SMNVEV (reference sequence). The CDR3 DNA sequence: TGTGCCAGCAGGGGACCTTCGACTGAAGCTTTCTTT. This sequence encodes CASRGPSTEAFF.

This clonotype was detected ten times or more. The CDR3: CASNGQGAGGYTF. In DNA form, the CDR3 reads TGTGCCAGCAACGGACAGGGGGCAGGTGGCTACACCTTC. The chain employs TRBV12-3 or TRBV12-4 and TRBJ1-2; 11 nucleotides agree with TRBD1. The trim removed 7 bases at V and 7 bases at J, leaving 5 bases unmatched. This CDR3 is 13 amino acids long.

Notes on this clonotype: A much larger clonotype is one base distant, so this may be a read error. The chain recombines TRBV9 with TRBJ2-7, with TRBD2 as a possible D gene (6 bases). V lost 4 bases, J lost 6 bases, and 14 bases lay in between. Germline V lookup: CDR1 SGDLS, CDR2 YYNGEE. The CDR3 extends over 13 amino acids. The CDR3 loop is CASSPTGDCEQYF. Written as DNA, the CDR3 is TGTGCCAGCAGCCCGACCGGGGACTGCGAGCAGTACTTC.

As to this clonotype: With a much larger clone just one base away, this may be a read error. Given the absence of the conserved phenylalanine or tryptophan at the CDR3 end, a read error is likely. V and J are TRBV20-1 and TRBJ1-1; D uncertain. V was cut by 1 base and J by 10 bases, with 19 bases left in between. Germline V gene sequence: CDR1 DFQATT, CDR2 SNEGSKA (reference sequence). The length of the CDR3 is 14 residues. Here the CDR3 reads CSARAGETQGSAFS. The CDR3 region has the DNA TGCAGTGCTAGAGCCGGGGAGACGCAAGGATCAGCTTTCTCT.

This clonotype has ten or more counts. The V gene is TRBV7-9, the J gene TRBJ2-3; the D is unclear. With 2 bases removed from V and 2 bases from J, the gap between germline ends came to 5 bases. Germline V gives CDR1 SEHNR, CDR2 FQNEAQ (reference sequence). This CDR3 spans 13 amino acids. The CDR3, as DNA: TGTGCCAGCAGCTTAATTGACACAGATACGCAGTATTTT. The encoded protein is CASSLIDTDTQYF.

This clonotype was detected ten times or more. The chain joins TRBV6-1 to TRBJ2-2; D not certain. Germline assignment: CDR1 MNHNS and CDR2 SASEGT. V lost 5 bases to trimming and J lost 7 bases, with 20 bases between them. CDR3 length: 16 residues. CDR3 loop: CASSWVTTPTDGELFF. The CDR3 nucleotides read TGTGCCAGCAGTTGGGTAACGACGCCGACGGACGGGGAGCTGTTTTTT.

The chain has TRBV4-1 and TRBJ1-1; no clear D. This CDR3 has 14 amino acids. Trimming removed 3 bases at V and 1 base at J, with 9 bases between. Germline V gives CDR1 MGHRA, CDR2 YSYEKL. The CDR3 DNA reads TGCGCCAGCAGCCATCCAGTCGGGAACACTGAAGCTTTCTTT. It specifies CASSHPVGNTEAFF.

This clonotype was counted a few times. The V call is TRBV10-2, the J call TRBJ1-1; TRBD1 aligns across 8 bases. The CDR3 has 13 amino acids. The germline gives CDR1 WSHSY, CDR2 SAAADI. V was clipped by 4 bases and J by 11 bases; unmatched bases: 9. This CDR3 is CASSGPDRDLAFF. CDR3 DNA: TGCGCCAGCAGTGGCCCGGACAGGGATTTGGCTTTCTTT.

The J gene is TRBJ2-7, the V gene TRBV6-5; 7 positions match TRBD1. V was pared by 5 bases and J by 6 bases, with 7 bases of the junction left unmatched. CDR1 and CDR2 (germline): MNHEY, SVGAGI. The CDR3 consists of 13 residues. The CDR3: CASSKGTGVEQYF. The CDR3 DNA sequence: TGTGCCAGCAGTAAAGGAACAGGGGTCGAGCAGTACTTC.

This clonotype showed up many times. The rearrangement links TRBV9 to TRBJ2-3; 7 bases are a match to TRBD2. This CDR3 is 14 amino acids long. With 9 bases clipped from V and 1 base from J, the junction kept 8 bases outside the gene matches. Germline lookup yields CDR1 SGDLS and CDR2 YYNGEE. The CDR3 loop is CATNPSGGTDTQYF. The DNA for the CDR3 is TGTGCCACCAACCCCAGCGGGGGCACAGATACGCAGTATTTT.

The table lists this clonotype with many counts. The chain combines TRBV29-1 with TRBJ1-1; 8 nucleotides agree with TRBD1. The V and J ends lost 7 bases and 8 bases, in that order; junction bases with no gene match: 3. Per the germline V gene, CDR1 is SQVTM and CDR2 is ANQGSEA. The CDR3 loop spans 10 amino acids. This CDR3 reads CSAWDREAFF. The CDR3 region has the DNA TGCAGCGCCTGGGACAGGGAAGCTTTCTTT.

The V call is TRBV19, the J call TRBJ2-7; D tentatively fits TRBD1 or TRBD2 (5 bases each). The CDR3 totals 15 residues. The V gene's germline CDR1 is LNHDA and CDR2 SQIVND (reference sequence). The V end lost 3 bases, the J end lost 0 bases, and 12 bases lay between the germline ends. As DNA, the CDR3 is TGTGCCAGTAGTATTACCGGGACCAGCTCCTACGAGCAGTACTTC. Translation: CASSITGTSSYEQYF.

This clonotype has a handful of counts. Since the CDR3 does not end with the conserved phenylalanine or tryptophan, this likely comes from a read error. V and J are TRBV12-3 or TRBV12-4 and TRBJ2-3, with a weak D call TRBD1 (5 bases). This CDR3 is built from 16 residues. The V gene lost 6 bases and the J gene lost 2 bases, with 18 bases spanning the gap. CDR3 nucleotide sequence: TGTGCCAGCAGCCCCCAGCTGGGGCCTAACACAGATACGCAGTATTCT. This codes for CASSPQLGPNTDTQYS.

This clonotype was seen a handful of times. This chain joins TRBV20-1 and TRBJ2-7; 8 bases align to TRBD1. Germline CDR1 reads DFQATT; CDR2 reads SNEGSKA (reference sequence). There are 15 residues in the CDR3. Trimming removed 0 bases from V and 0 bases from J; junction bases left unmatched: 4. The CDR3 DNA sequence: TGCAGTGCTAGAGAGTGGGACAGGAGCTCCTACGAGCAGTACTTC. Translating gives CSAREWDRSSYEQYF.

This chain joins TRBV28 and TRBJ2-3, with D possibly being TRBD2 (6 bases). The CDR3 is made up of 13 amino acids. With 7 bases removed from V and 6 bases from J, the gap between germline ends came to 14 bases. The germline gives CDR1 MDHEN, CDR2 SYDVKM. CDR3 sequence (DNA): TGTGCCAGCAACACGGGGCTAGCGGATACGCAGTATTTT. Translating gives CASNTGLADTQYF.

This clonotype was seen many times. The V gene is TRBV19, the J gene TRBJ1-6, with D perhaps matching TRBD1 (6 bases). The CDR3 extends over 16 amino acids. Germline loops: CDR1 LNHDA, CDR2 SQIVND (reference sequence). V lost 3 bases and J lost 10, with 19 bases in between. The CDR3, as DNA: TGTGCCAGTAGTATCGGATCCAGGGGAATATCGTCACCCCTCCACTTT. This encodes CASSIGSRGISSPLHF.

This clonotype was recorded many times. The rearrangement uses TRBV13 and TRBJ2-5; 7 bases are a match to TRBD1. This CDR3 contains 14 residues. Germline assignment: CDR1 PRHDT and CDR2 FYEKMQ (reference sequence). V gave up 6 bases and J gave up 4 bases; unmatched junction bases: 8. CDR3 residues: CASRYRGGGETQYF. The CDR3, as DNA: TGTGCCAGCAGGTACAGGGGCGGAGGAGAGACCCAGTACTTC.

This clonotype was counted a few times. The chain couples TRBV15 to TRBJ2-7, with a tentative D call TRBD2 (5 bases). The germline CDR1 and CDR2 sequences are LNHNV and YYDKDF (reference sequence). Deletions cut 3 bases from V and 6 bases from J, with 12 bases between. This CDR3 has 13 residues. The CDR3 protein is CATSSPSGGEQYF. As DNA, the CDR3 is TGTGCCACCAGCAGCCCCTCCGGAGGCGAGCAGTACTTC.

As concerns this clonotype: A junction end diverges from the germline sequence, so it may reflect a read error. The genes are TRBV11-2 and TRBJ2-7, with D maybe TRBD2 (5 bases). The length of the CDR3 is 12 residues. The germline gives CDR1 SGHAT, CDR2 FQNNGV. CDR3 coding DNA: TGTGCCAGCGGCTTGGGCGGGCACGAGCAGTACTTC. Protein sequence: CASGLGGHEQYF.

The table lists this clonotype with many counts. The DNA is left out, because the CDR3 cannot be placed on it with certainty; the CDR3 is given as TCRdb lists it. The V gene is TRBV7-5, the J gene TRBJ1-5. TRBV7-5 corresponds to a pseudogene. The CDR3 has 16 residues if both end residues are counted. CDR3 protein: CISVPEACNSNQPQHF.

This chain links TRBV4-3 with TRBJ2-3, with D possibly matching TRBD1 (5 bases). V lost 1 base and J lost 4, with 18 bases in between. Per the germline V gene, CDR1 is LGHNA and CDR2 is YSLEER. CDR3 length: 17 residues. The CDR3 reads CASSQGVRQGGADTQYF. The DNA for the CDR3 is TGCGCCAGCAGCCAAGGGGTCCGGCAGGGCGGAGCAGATACGCAGTATTTT.

About this clonotype itself: With a much larger clone just one base away, this may be a read error. The chain is built from TRBV12-3 or TRBV12-4 and TRBJ1-1; the D is unclear. CDR3 length equals 15 residues. V lost 4 bases and J lost 3, with 15 bases in between. CDR3 sequence: CASSSLGEGHTEAFF. CDR3 DNA: TGTGCCAGCAGTTCCCTCGGGGAAGGGCACACTGAAGCTTTCTTT.

The chain is built from TRBV4-3 and TRBJ1-3; 9 bases agree with TRBD1. Unmatched junction bases numbered 6, after V lost 0 bases and J lost 3 bases. This CDR3 has 17 residues. Germline assignment: CDR1 LGHNA and CDR2 YSLEER. CDR3 sequence reads: CASSQDAGQGFGNTIYF. The CDR3 DNA is TGCGCCAGCAGCCAAGACGCCGGACAGGGGTTTGGAAACACCATATATTTT.

A remark on this clonotype: A read error is possible here, since a much larger clone lies one base away. The genes are TRBV19 and TRBJ1-1; D uncertain. Trimming took off 9 bases at V and 1 base at J, with 9 bases between the two ends. CDR1 LNHDA and CDR2 SQIVND come from the germline V gene (reference sequence). This CDR3 has 12 residues. The CDR3 loop reads CASHHSNTEAFF. CDR3 coding DNA: TGTGCCAGCCACCACTCGAACACTGAAGCTTTCTTT. Combining the CDR3 with reference TRBV19 and TRBJ1-1 gives the whole variable domain DGGITQSPKYLFRKEGQNVTLSCEQNLNHDAMYWYRQDPGQGLRLIYYSQIVNDFQKGDIAEGYSVSREKKESFPLTVTSAQKNPTAFYLCASHHSNTEAFFGQGTRLTVV.

This clonotype was recorded a few times. The chain carries TRBV6-4 and TRBJ2-1; possibly TRBD2 for D (7 bases). Germline CDR1 MRHNA, CDR2 SNTAGT. This CDR3 contains 16 residues. With 4 bases removed from V and 8 bases from J, the gap between germline ends came to 21 bases. For the CDR3, the DNA is TGTGCCAGCAGTGCGGGGGGCAGGGGTCGTTGGGATGAGCAGTTCTTC. Amino acid sequence: CASSAGGRGRWDEQFF.